The 22 T cell receptor beta chains below all came from one sample that was sequenced in a study of PD-L1 blockade in urothelial cancer (dated by TCRdb to 2017 to 2019). To prepare the library, the immunoSEQ multiplex PCR assay was applied. TCRdb stores this immuneACCESS table with in-frame sequences only. Part of the clones is absent; in the studies checked, under half of the shortfall reflects unresolved V genes, and no reason is known for the rest. The sample table holds roughly 60,000 clones, of which roughly 80% were seen once. Jointly, the top ten make up roughly 4% of the sample. The material was PBMCs, obtained around atezolizumab (anti-PD-L1) treatment. These receptor sequences come from an older man with urothelial cancer.

In this sample, this clone turned up a few times. This sequence joins TRBV19 and TRBJ2-7; a weak D match, TRBD1 (5 bases). Deletions cut 4 bases from V and 3 bases from J, with 10 bases between. The CDR3 length is 13 residues. Germline CDR1 reads LNHDA; CDR2 reads SQIVND (reference sequence). The CDR3 sequence is CASSRTPGYEQYF. The CDR3 nucleotides read TGTGCCAGTAGTAGGACACCGGGCTACGAGCAGTACTTC.

This chain links TRBV19 with TRBJ1-5, with no clear D. CDR1 is LNHDA, CDR2 SQIVND, per germline (reference sequence). Trimming shortened V by 1 base and J by 3 bases, and 10 bases separated the two germline ends. The CDR3 runs to 15 residues. The CDR3 is CASSIVAHYNQPQHF. CDR3 sequence (DNA): TGTGCCAGTAGTATAGTTGCACACTACAATCAGCCCCAGCATTTT.

V and J are TRBV9 and TRBJ1-1; no firm D call. Between the trimmed V and J ends, which lost 2 bases and 3 bases, there was a span of 11 bases. The germline gives CDR1 SGDLS, CDR2 YYNGEE. This CDR3 has 14 amino acids. This CDR3 is CASSVYGVDTEAFF. CDR3 sequence (DNA): TGTGCCAGCAGCGTGTACGGGGTGGACACTGAAGCTTTCTTT.

This clone was observed a handful of times. The chain is built from TRBV28 and TRBJ1-5; D may be TRBD1 (5 bases). V shed 6 bases and J shed 6 bases, with 12 bases lying between them. Germline values: CDR1 MDHEN, CDR2 SYDVKM. The CDR3 consists of 13 residues. CDR3 in amino acids: CASRPGGTQPQHF. CDR3 DNA sequence: TGTGCCAGCAGGCCGGGAGGGACTCAGCCCCAGCATTTT.

V is TRBV5-1 and J is TRBJ2-3; unclear D gene. This CDR3 has 13 amino acids. The germline V gene encodes CDR1 SGHRS and CDR2 YFSETQ. Trimming left V 4 bases short and J 6 bases short, with 12 bases between. In DNA, the CDR3 is TGCGCCAGCAGCCCCCAGACTCCGGATACGCAGTATTTT. Its translation is CASSPQTPDTQYF.

The chain carries TRBV7-2 and TRBJ2-7; no clear D gene. The CDR3 runs 14 residues. The germline V gene has CDR1 SGHTA and CDR2 FQGNSA. The V end was cut by 5 bases, the J end by 5 bases, with 16 bases between. The CDR3 DNA sequence: TGTGCCAGCAGCAGAGATCTGACTGCGGACGAGCAGTACTTC. Translating it yields CASSRDLTADEQYF.

The chain links TRBV6-6 to TRBJ2-1, with TRBD1 identical over 7 bases. The J segment lost 3 bases and the V segment lost 3 bases, leaving 5 bases of the junction unmatched. CDR3 size: 15 residues. Germline CDR1 MNHNY, CDR2 SVGAGI (reference sequence). For the CDR3, the DNA is TGTGCCAGCAGTTATGGACAGGAAATCTACAATGAGCAGTTCTTC. Its protein product is CASSYGQEIYNEQFF.

The genes are TRBV6-6 and TRBJ2-5; D possibly corresponds to TRBD1 (6 bases). Germline-derived CDR1 and CDR2 are MNHNY and SVGAGI (reference sequence). The CDR3 has 14 amino acids. Trimming left V 7 bases short and J 5 bases short, with 17 bases between. In DNA form, the CDR3 reads TGTGCCAGCAAACCCCAGGGGATTACCGAGACCCAGTACTTC. This sequence encodes CASKPQGITETQYF.

The chain joins TRBV30 to TRBJ2-3; 13 bases agree with TRBD2. The CDR3 has 17 residues. Trimming at V came to 0 bases and at J to 2 bases, leaving 5 bases not matched to a gene. The germline V gene encodes CDR1 GTSNPN and CDR2 SVGIG (reference sequence). The CDR3 nucleotides are TGTGCCTGGAGTGTAGGCGGGACTAGCGGGACCACAGATACGCAGTATTTT. Protein sequence: CAWSVGGTSGTTDTQYF.

V and J are TRBV7-8 and TRBJ2-2; weak D call: TRBD2 (6 bases). Germline CDR1 reads SGHVS; CDR2 reads FQNEAQ. This CDR3 has 16 residues. The germline V and J ends were trimmed by 2 bases and 2 bases, with 12 bases remaining between them. CDR3 loop: CASSLRFGGNTGELFF. The CDR3 DNA reads TGTGCCAGCAGCTTACGTTTCGGGGGAAACACCGGGGAGCTGTTTTTT.

J is TRBJ2-1 and V is TRBV7-2; 10 positions agree with TRBD2. There are 18 residues in the CDR3. Germline lookup yields CDR1 SGHTA and CDR2 FQGNSA. After removal of 2 bases from V and 5 bases from J, the junction contained 12 bases not matched to a gene. CDR3 DNA sequence: TGTGCCAGCAGCTTATGGGCTAGCGGGAGAAGGCTCGACAATGAGCAGTTCTTC. As protein: CASSLWASGRRLDNEQFF.

The chain carries TRBV18 and TRBJ1-4; 7 nucleotides line up with TRBD1. CDR1 is KGHSH and CDR2 is LQKENI in the germline V gene. The CDR3 runs to 15 residues. V lost 4 bases and J lost 7; bases outside the gene matches: 9. The CDR3 region has the DNA TGTGCCAGCTCACTCGGACAGGAAGCGGGTGAAAAACTGTTTTTT. This codes for CASSLGQEAGEKLFF.

The chain carries TRBV18 and TRBJ1-2; D gene unclear. CDR1 and CDR2 from the germline V gene are KGHSH and LQKENI. The CDR3 contains 16 residues. V was clipped by 3 bases and J by 2 bases, with 16 bases between them. In DNA, the CDR3 is TGTGCCAGCTCACCCGAAGGAGACGGAGGGAACTATGGCTACACCTTC. This codes for CASSPEGDGGNYGYTF.

CDR3 DNA: TGTGCTAGTGGTTTGATAGATAACGAGCAGTACTTC. As protein: CASGLIDNEQYF. The chain joins TRBV12-5 to TRBJ2-7; no clear D. Germline CDR1 and CDR2: LGHNT and FRNRAP. V shed 2 bases and J shed 5 bases, with 7 bases lying between them. There are 12 residues in the CDR3.

The chain is built from TRBV27 and TRBJ2-5; 9 bases are shared with TRBD1. CDR1 is MNHEY and CDR2 is SMNVEV in the germline V gene (reference sequence). The ends lost 6 bases at V and 5 bases at J; junction bases unmatched: 10. The CDR3 has 15 residues. CDR3 in amino acids: CASRSGTGGFETQYF. CDR3 sequence (DNA): TGTGCCAGCAGGTCCGGAACAGGGGGCTTTGAGACCCAGTACTTC.

This chain connects TRBV27 to TRBJ2-1; D perhaps matches TRBD1 (5 bases). The CDR3 covers 13 residues. The germline V and J ends were trimmed by 6 bases and 4 bases, with 10 bases remaining between them. Germline assignment: CDR1 MNHEY and CDR2 SMNVEV (reference sequence). CDR3 DNA: TGTGCCAGCAGCGGGCAGGGATACAATGAGCAGTTCTTC. Translation gives CASSGQGYNEQFF.

DNA of the CDR3: TGTGCCAGTAGTTCCGGACTAGCGGGAGCTGCAGATACGCAGTATTTT. Its translation: CASSSGLAGAADTQYF. The chain combines TRBV19 with TRBJ2-3, with 13 bases matching TRBD2. The CDR3 is made up of 16 amino acids. Germline values: CDR1 LNHDA, CDR2 SQIVND (reference sequence). The V and J ends lost 5 bases and 4 bases, in that order; junction bases with no gene match: 6.

This clone was recorded a few times. This chain joins TRBV7-3 and TRBJ2-5; D might be TRBD2 (5 bases). Between the trimmed V and J ends, which lost 4 bases and 2 bases, there was a span of 8 bases. This CDR3 spans 13 amino acids. Germline loops: CDR1 SGHTA, CDR2 FQGTGA. DNA for the CDR3: TGTGCCAGCAGCTCGGACTTACAAGAGACCCAGTACTTC. It specifies CASSSDLQETQYF. The full variable domain, completed using reference TRBV7-3 and TRBJ2-5, is GAGVSQTPSNKVTEKGKYVELRCDPISGHTALYWYRQSLGQGPEFLIYFQGTGAADDSGLPNDRFFAVRPEGSVSTLKIQRTERGDSAVYLCASSSDLQETQYFGPGTRLLVL.

Only one count was recorded for this clone. The chain couples TRBV5-4 to TRBJ2-7; TRBD2 agrees at 12 bases. Germline V gene lookup returns CDR1 SGHNT and CDR2 YYREEE (reference sequence). V dropped 4 bases and J dropped 4; count of bases not matched to a gene: 3. This CDR3 is built from 14 residues. DNA for the CDR3: TGTGCCAGCAGCCTGACTAGCGGGAGTTACGAGCAGTACTTC. This encodes CASSLTSGSYEQYF.

This clone was counted a single time. The chain combines TRBV28 with TRBJ2-1; 9 nucleotides align to TRBD2. The CDR3 covers 15 residues. Trimming at V came to 2 bases and at J to 4 bases, leaving 3 bases not matched to a gene. Germline V gene data show CDR1 as MDHEN and CDR2 as SYDVKM. As DNA, the CDR3 is TGTGCCAGCAGTTTAGGGACTAGCAGATACAATGAGCAGTTCTTC. It yields the protein CASSLGTSRYNEQFF.

The CDR3 here is CASSPWQTGKNIQYF. CDR3 sequence (DNA): TGTGCCAGCAGCCCGTGGCAGACGGGAAAAAACATTCAGTACTTC. The genes are TRBV2 and TRBJ2-4; perhaps TRBD2 as D (5 bases). The CDR3 covers 15 residues. V lost 6 bases and J lost 4, with 16 bases in between. Germline CDR1 is SNHLY and CDR2 is FYNNEI.

The V call is TRBV5-1, the J call TRBJ1-1; TRBD1 aligns across 9 bases. After removal of 4 bases from V and 5 bases from J, the junction contained 6 bases not matched to a gene. The CDR3 runs to 14 residues. Germline-derived CDR1 and CDR2 are SGHRS and YFSETQ. This chain's CDR3 is CASSGGQGPTEAFF. CDR3 DNA: TGCGCCAGCAGCGGGGGACAGGGCCCGACTGAAGCTTTCTTT.